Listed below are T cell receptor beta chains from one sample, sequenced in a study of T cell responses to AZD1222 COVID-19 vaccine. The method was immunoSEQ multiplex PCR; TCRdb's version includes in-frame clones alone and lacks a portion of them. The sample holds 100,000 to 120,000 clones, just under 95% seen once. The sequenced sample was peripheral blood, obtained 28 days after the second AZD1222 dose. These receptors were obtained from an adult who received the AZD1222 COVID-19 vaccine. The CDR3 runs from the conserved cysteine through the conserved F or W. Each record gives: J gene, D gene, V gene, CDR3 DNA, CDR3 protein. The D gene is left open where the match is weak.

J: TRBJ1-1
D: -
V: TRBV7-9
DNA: TGTGCCAGCAGCCCTCCCCTAGACAGAAACACTGAAGCTTTCTTT
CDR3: CASSPPLDRNTEAFF

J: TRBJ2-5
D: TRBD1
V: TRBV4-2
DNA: TGTGCCAGCAGCCAAGCCCGGGACAGCTCAGAGACCCAGTACTTC
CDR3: CASSQARDSSETQYF

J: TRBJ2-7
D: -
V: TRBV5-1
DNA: TGCGCCAGCAGCTTGACCGGTAAAGGGGCCTACGAGCAGTACTTC
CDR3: CASSLTGKGAYEQYF

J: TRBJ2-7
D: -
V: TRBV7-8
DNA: TGTGCCAGCAGGCCAAGGTGGACCTACGAGCAGTACTTC
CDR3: CASRPRWTYEQYF

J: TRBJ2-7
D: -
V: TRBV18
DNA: TGTGCCAGCTCACCTAGGGACGAGCAGTACTTC
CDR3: CASSPRDEQYF

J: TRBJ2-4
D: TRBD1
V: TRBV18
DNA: TGTGCCAGCTCCCTCCCGACAGGGGGGACGGGCATTCAGTACTTC
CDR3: CASSLPTGGTGIQYF

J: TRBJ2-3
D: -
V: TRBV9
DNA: TGTGCCAGCAGCGTAGGAAGGGATACGCAGTATTTT
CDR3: CASSVGRDTQYF

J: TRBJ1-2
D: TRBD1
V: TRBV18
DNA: TGTGCCAGCTCACCGCAACAGGGGGCGCTGGGCTACACCTTC
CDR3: CASSPQQGALGYTF

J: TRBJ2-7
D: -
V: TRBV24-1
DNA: TGTGCCACCAGGAGACGGGACCCAGCGTACGAGCAGTACTTC
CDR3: CATRRRDPAYEQYF

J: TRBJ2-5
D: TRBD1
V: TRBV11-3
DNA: TGTGCCAGCAGCCCAGGGACAGGGACCCAAGAGACCCAGTACTTC
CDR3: CASSPGTGTQETQYF

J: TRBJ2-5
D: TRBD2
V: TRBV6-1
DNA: TGTGCCAGCAGTGACGGGGGGGGAGAGACCCAGTACTTC
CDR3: CASSDGGGETQYF